A single sample gave rise to the 3 T cell receptor beta chains below, sequenced in a study of OX40 agonist ivuxolimab in advanced cancers. Libraries were prepared by immunoSEQ multiplex PCR; TCRdb keeps only in-frame clonotypes and omits some of them. The sample comprises approximately 70,000 clones, more than 60% of which are singletons, and about 1.6% rests with the top ten. Source: CD4+ or CD8+ T cells sorted from blood, taken in a trial of the OX40 agonist ivuxolimab. The receptor set was obtained from an adult with an advanced solid tumor such as melanoma, head and neck, liver or kidney cancer.

This chain connects TRBV5-6 to TRBJ2-3; tentatively, D is TRBD2 (6 bases). Per germline, CDR1 SGHDT and CDR2 YYEEEE. The CDR3 has 15 residues. V lost 1 base to trimming and J lost 4 bases, with 13 bases between them. CDR3 sequence: CASSLPAGVPDTQYF. Here the CDR3 DNA reads TGTGCCAGCAGCTTGCCAGCGGGTGTCCCAGATACGCAGTATTTT. Looking up the rest from reference TRBV5-6 and TRBJ2-3 gives the full variable domain: DAGVTQSPTHLIKTRGQQVTLRCSPKSGHDTVSWYQQALGQGPQFIFQYYEEEERQRGNFPDRFSGHQFPNYSSELNVNALLLGDSALYLCASSLPAGVPDTQYFGPGTRLTVL.

The rearrangement uses TRBV5-6 and TRBJ2-7; D possibly matches TRBD1 or TRBD2 (6 bases each). This CDR3 contains 15 residues. Between the trimmed V and J ends, which lost 5 bases and 3 bases, there was a span of 18 bases. Per the germline V gene, CDR1 is SGHDT and CDR2 is YYEEEE. The CDR3 nucleotides read TGTGCCAGCAGTCGCACCCGTGGAGGGGGCTACGAGCAGTACTTC. This gives the protein CASSRTRGGGYEQYF.

This clone appeared a few times. The V gene is TRBV5-1, the J gene TRBJ1-1, with 7 bases matching TRBD1. The germline CDR1 and CDR2 sequences are SGHRS and YFSETQ. V was clipped by 3 bases and J by 5 bases; unmatched bases: 4. CDR3 length: 13 residues. This CDR3 reads CASSSDRWTEAFF. The CDR3 bases are TGCGCCAGCAGCTCGGACAGGTGGACTGAAGCTTTCTTT. Drawing the rest from reference TRBV5-1 and TRBJ1-1, the complete variable domain is KAGVTQTPRYLIKTRGQQVTLSCSPISGHRSVSWYQQTPGQGLQFLFEYFSETQRNKGNFPGRFSGRQFSNSRSEMNVSTLELGDSALYLCASSSDRWTEAFFGQGTRLTVV.